This entry concerns a single TCR beta chain. Unique molecular identifiers featured in how the TCRbeta library was prepared. TCRdb called the PCR reads again in MiXCR, with one record for every CDR3 protein. The sample holds roughly 610,000 distinct CDR3 sequences, more than 9% seen once. Germline V lookup: CDR1 MNHNS, CDR2 SASEGT. This CDR3 is built from 13 residues. V was pared by 8 bases and J by 4 bases, with 15 bases between. This record belongs to a study of T-cell reconstitution after alpha-beta-depleted transplantation in children. This specimen was PBMCs from the stem cell graft donor, taken from the stem cell graft. This clonotype originated in a human donor who donated a stem cell graft to a child with acute myeloid leukemia. V usage is TRBV6-1 and J usage is TRBJ2-7; D gene ambiguous. CDR3 in amino acids: CASPLGRRYEQYF. The CDR3 region has the DNA TGTGCCAGCCCCTTAGGGCGCAGGTACGAGCAGTACTTC.